The 2 T cell receptor beta chains in this list originate from one sample, sequenced in a study of regulatory T cells in long-lasting Graves disease. CDR3-region Arm-PCR and iRepertoire HTBI primers produced the TCR beta libraries. TCRdb analysed the multiplex PCR reads with MiXCR anew, one entry per CDR3 protein. The sample has 400,000 or so distinct CDR3 sequences; roughly 20% are singletons. As for time point: persistent/refractory GD, antithyroid drugs over 5 years with positive TRAb. TCR sequences were obtained from RNA taken from PBMCs. The source was peripheral blood mononuclear cells (PBMCs), collected when the disease was refractory, from a patient treated with antithyroid drugs. The receptors were sampled from a female donor with Graves disease.

This chain links TRBV20-1 with TRBJ2-5, with TRBD1 matching 7 bases. V lost 3 bases, J lost 3 bases, and 7 bases stayed unmatched. The CDR3 spans 14 residues. Germline CDR1 reads DFQATT; CDR2 reads SNEGSKA (reference sequence). In DNA form, the CDR3 reads TGCAGTGCTAGGACACAGGGGACAGAAGAGACCCAGTACTTC. Its protein product is CSARTQGTEETQYF.

The chain employs TRBV30 and TRBJ2-6, with D possibly TRBD1 on 5 matching bases. Trimming removed 1 base at V and 0 bases at J, with 7 bases between. The CDR3 has 15 residues. Germline loops: CDR1 GTSNPN, CDR2 SVGIG (reference sequence). CDR3 sequence: CAWSARGSGANVLTF. The CDR3 DNA reads TGTGCCTGGAGTGCTAGGGGCTCTGGGGCCAACGTCCTGACTTTC.